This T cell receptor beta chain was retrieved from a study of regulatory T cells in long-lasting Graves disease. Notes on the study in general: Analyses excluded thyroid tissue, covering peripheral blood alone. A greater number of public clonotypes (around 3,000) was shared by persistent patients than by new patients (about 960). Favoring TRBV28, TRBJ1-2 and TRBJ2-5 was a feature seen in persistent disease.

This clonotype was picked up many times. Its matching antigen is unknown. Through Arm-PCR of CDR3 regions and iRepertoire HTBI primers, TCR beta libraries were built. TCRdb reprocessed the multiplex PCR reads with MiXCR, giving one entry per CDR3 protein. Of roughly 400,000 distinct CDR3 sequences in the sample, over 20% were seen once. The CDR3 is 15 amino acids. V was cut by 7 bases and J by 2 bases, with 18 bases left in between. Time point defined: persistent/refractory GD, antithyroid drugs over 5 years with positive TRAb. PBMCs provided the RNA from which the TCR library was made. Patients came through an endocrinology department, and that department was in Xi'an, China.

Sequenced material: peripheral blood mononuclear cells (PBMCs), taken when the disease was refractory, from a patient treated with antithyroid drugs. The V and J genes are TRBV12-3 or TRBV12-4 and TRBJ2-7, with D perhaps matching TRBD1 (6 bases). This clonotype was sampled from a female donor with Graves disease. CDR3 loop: CASTFPGTSPYEQYF. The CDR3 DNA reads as TGTGCCAGCACCTTTCCGGGGACATCCCCCTACGAGCAGTACTTC.